The T cell receptor (beta chain) under discussion was sequenced for a study of cytomegalovirus exposure and HLA in healthy donors. As for this clone: Its antigen remains unidentified.

The junction had 5 bases not matched to a gene; V was cut back by 7 bases and J by 7 bases. The CDR3 totals 14 residues. Per the germline V gene, CDR1 is SNHLY and CDR2 is FYNNEI. Whole-study findings and limits: Productive rates of about 87% or about 30% were seen for most TCR beta V segments in an earlier analysis.

13 Jbeta primers and 60 Vbeta primers were used for the PCR. Data came from immunoSEQ multiplex PCR; TCRdb stores just in-frame clones and leaves some out. The table for this sample gives approximately 120,000 clones. The chain joins TRBV2 to TRBJ2-1; TRBD2 aligns across 12 bases. The receptor was isolated from a young man in good health and CMV-seronegative. The sample taken for sequencing was PBMCs. CDR3: CASKTSGRYNEQFF. The DNA of the CDR3 is TGTGCCAGCAAAACTAGCGGGAGGTATAATGAGCAGTTCTTC.